A selection of T cell receptor beta chains follows, all from one sample in a study of T-cell memory formation after mild COVID-19. TCRdb independently ran MiXCR on the 5' RACE reads; one entry per CDR3 protein. The sample carries around 250,000 distinct CDR3 sequences, more than 8% recorded once. The sequenced sample consisted of PBMCs or a T cell subset sorted from them (not recorded which). The receptors originated from a man aged 18 to 30 who had mild COVID-19 (a few samples of this study predate the infection). Cell type and time point are not known. CDR3s include the opening cysteine and the closing phenylalanine or tryptophan. A D gene is named only where the DNA matches it firmly. The size of a clone is reported for some rows only, either as once, few or many, or as a class for expanded clones.

v_call	clone_size	d_call	j_call	cdr3_aa	cdr3_nt
TRBV9	few	TRBD1	TRBJ1-4	CASSATGGREKLFF	TGTGCCAGCAGCGCGACAGGGGGTCGTGAAAAACTGTTTTTT
TRBV6-2/TRBV6-3	NA	NA	TRBJ2-2	CASSYELARNHYTGELFF	TGTGCCAGCAGTTACGAGCTGGCGAGAAATCATTACACCGGGGAGCTGTTTTTT
TRBV11-2	few	TRBD1	TRBJ1-2	CASSGQGSIRYGYTF	TGTGCCAGCAGCGGACAGGGATCGATTCGCTATGGCTACACCTTC
TRBV7-2	few	NA	TRBJ2-3	CASSRQGKRISTDTQYF	TGTGCCAGCAGCAGGCAGGGCAAAAGGATAAGCACAGATACGCAGTATTTT
TRBV2	few	NA	TRBJ2-5	CASSGPMGHSTAQYF	TGTGCCAGCAGTGGACCAATGGGACATTCGACCGCCCAGTACTTC
TRBV29-1	few	NA	TRBJ2-5	CSVAGEVETQYF	TGCAGCGTTGCAGGGGAAGTTGAGACCCAGTACTTC
TRBV29-1	few	TRBD2	TRBJ2-3	CARAGGPTDTQYF	TGCGCCAGAGCGGGGGGCCCCACAGATACGCAGTATTTT
TRBV5-1	many	TRBD1	TRBJ1-1	CASSLRTGDNTEAFF	TGCGCCAGCAGCCTCCGGACAGGGGATAACACTGAAGCTTTCTTT
TRBV5-1	many	TRBD2	TRBJ2-3	CASSLADTQDTQYF	TGCGCCAGCAGCCTAGCGGACACCCAGGATACGCAGTATTTT
TRBV7-2	few	NA	TRBJ2-6	CASSPTPLMAGANVLTF	TGTGCCAGCAGTCCGACGCCCCTTATGGCTGGGGCCAACGTCCTGACTTTC
TRBV2	few	NA	TRBJ2-1	CASSVLPGDYNEQFF	TGTGCCAGCAGTGTTCTTCCAGGAGACTACAATGAGCAGTTCTTC
TRBV5-1	few	NA	TRBJ2-3	CASSGTHGTDTQYF	TGCGCCAGCAGCGGGACACACGGGACAGATACGCAGTATTTT
TRBV7-9	many	NA	TRBJ1-5	CASSRDISNQPQHF	TGTGCCAGCAGCCGGGACATTAGCAATCAGCCCCAGCATTTT
TRBV6-5	few	NA	TRBJ2-7	CASRGTYSYEQYF	TGTGCCAGCCGGGGGACATACTCCTACGAGCAGTACTTC
TRBV6-5	NA	TRBD1	TRBJ1-6	CASSSDRGLPLHF	TGTGCCAGCAGCTCTGACAGGGGGTTACCCCTCCACTTT
TRBV5-1	few	NA	TRBJ1-4	CASSEGGDGGEKLFF	TGCGCCAGCAGCGAGGGGGGGGATGGAGGTGAAAAACTGTTTTTT
TRBV5-1	NA	TRBD1	TRBJ2-1	CASSLQGAGNEQFF	TGCGCCAGCAGCTTGCAGGGGGCAGGCAATGAGCAGTTCTTC
TRBV5-6	many	TRBD1	TRBJ1-6	CASSSTGRNSPLHF	TGTGCCAGCAGCTCGACAGGGCGGAATTCACCCCTCCACTTT
TRBV7-2	few	NA	TRBJ2-5	CASSLNPGQIETQYF	TGTGCCAGCAGCTTAAATCCAGGGCAAATAGAGACCCAGTACTTC
TRBV4-2	NA	NA	TRBJ1-5	CASSQEARTYSNQPQHF	TGTGCCAGCAGCCAAGAGGCCAGGACTTATAGCAATCAGCCCCAGCATTTT
TRBV25-1	few	TRBD1	TRBJ2-3	CASKQGFSTDTQYF	TGTGCCAGCAAACAGGGGTTCAGCACAGATACGCAGTATTTT
TRBV10-3	once	NA	TRBJ2-1	CAISERGLAGEQFF	TGTGCCATCAGTGAAAGAGGGCTAGCCGGTGAGCAGTTCTTC
TRBV18	once	NA	TRBJ1-4	CASSQGHQNEKLFF	TGTGCCAGCTCACAAGGACACCAGAATGAAAAACTGTTTTTT
TRBV15	few	NA	TRBJ1-1	CATSRDRAVNTEAFF	TGTGCCACCAGCAGAGATAGGGCAGTGAACACTGAAGCTTTCTTT
TRBV24-1	few	NA	TRBJ2-2	CATSSRSGANTGELFF	TGTGCCACCAGTAGTAGGTCCGGGGCGAACACCGGGGAGCTGTTTTTT
TRBV28	NA	NA	TRBJ1-2	CASRFQGYNYGYTF	TGTGCCAGCAGGTTCCAGGGTTATAACTATGGCTACACCTTC
TRBV11-2	few	NA	TRBJ2-7	CASSLGARIAYEQYF	TGTGCCAGCAGCTTAGGTGCACGGATAGCCTACGAGCAGTACTTC
TRBV6-2/TRBV6-3	few	NA	TRBJ2-1	CASSRPGASYNEQFF	TGTGCCAGCAGCCGACCGGGGGCCTCCTACAATGAGCAGTTCTTC
TRBV5-6	few	TRBD1	TRBJ1-1	CASSLGQGAVATEAFF	TGTGCCAGCAGCTTGGGTCAGGGGGCTGTAGCGACTGAAGCTTTCTTT
TRBV15	NA	NA	TRBJ1-6	CATSRDRQNNSPLHF	TGTGCCACCAGCAGAGATCGACAGAATAATTCACCCCTCCACTTT
TRBV5-1	few	NA	TRBJ2-5	CASSQVGSLGKRETQYF	TGCGCCAGCAGCCAGGTGGGGTCCCTAGGGAAACGTGAGACCCAGTACTTC
TRBV6-5	NA	NA	TRBJ2-1	CASSSPLWNEQFF	TGTGCCAGCAGTTCTCCTCTTTGGAATGAGCAGTTCTTC
TRBV18	NA	NA	TRBJ2-3	CASSPPERDTQYF	TGTGCCAGCTCACCACCGGAACGGGATACGCAGTATTTT
TRBV30	many	NA	TRBJ1-4	CAWSMEGEREKLFF	TGTGCCTGGAGTATGGAGGGGGAGAGGGAAAAACTGTTTTTT
TRBV20-1	NA	NA	TRBJ1-2	CSARPRLLANYGYTF	TGCAGTGCTAGGCCTCGGTTGTTAGCTAACTATGGCTACACCTTC
TRBV4-2	NA	TRBD1	TRBJ2-7	CASSSRDRVPYEQYF	TGTGCCAGCAGCTCCCGGGACAGGGTACCCTACGAGCAGTACTTC
TRBV7-2	NA	NA	TRBJ1-1	CASSLGGARTEAFF	TGTGCCAGCAGCTTAGGCGGGGCTAGGACTGAAGCTTTCTTT
TRBV11-2	few	TRBD1	TRBJ2-2	CASSLVRTGPTGELFF	TGTGCCAGCAGCTTAGTCCGGACAGGGCCCACCGGGGAGCTGTTTTTT
TRBV7-8	NA	NA	TRBJ2-5	CASSLDGSAQYF	TGTGCCAGCAGCTTAGACGGGAGTGCCCAGTACTTC
TRBV24-1	NA	NA	TRBJ1-2	CATSAQSREGGYTF	TGTGCCACCAGTGCCCAAAGCCGGGAGGGCGGCTACACCTTC
TRBV7-2	few	NA	TRBJ1-2	CASSLNRGQGRYGYTF	TGTGCCAGCAGCCTGAACCGAGGCCAGGGGCGTTATGGCTACACCTTC
TRBV12-3/TRBV12-4	NA	TRBD2	TRBJ2-1	CASTPQGLAAYNEQFF	TGTGCCAGCACCCCCCAGGGACTAGCGGCCTACAATGAGCAGTTCTTC
TRBV7-3	NA	NA	TRBJ2-2	CASSQKNTGELFF	TGTGCCAGCAGCCAAAAGAACACCGGGGAGCTGTTTTTT
TRBV11-2	NA	NA	TRBJ1-5	CASSQDSHYQPQHF	TGTGCCAGCAGTCAAGACAGCCACTATCAGCCCCAGCATTTT
TRBV28	few	NA	TRBJ1-4	CATEQGIDEKLFF	TGTGCCACGGAACAGGGTATTGATGAAAAACTGTTTTTT
TRBV7-2	once	NA	TRBJ1-2	CASSLVLGWGAYGYTF	TGTGCCAGCAGCTTGGTTCTCGGGTGGGGGGCCTATGGCTACACCTTC
TRBV4-2	NA	TRBD2	TRBJ2-3	CASSQDPGGANPATDTQYF	TGTGCCAGCAGCCAAGATCCCGGGGGGGCCAATCCCGCCACAGATACGCAGTATTTT
TRBV6-5	NA	TRBD1	TRBJ2-1	CASSYRRQGGDEQFF	TGTGCCAGCAGTTACCGGAGACAGGGGGGGGATGAGCAGTTCTTC
TRBV4-3	NA	TRBD1	TRBJ1-1	CASSPRTGGIVDTEAFF	TGCGCCAGCAGTCCTCGGACAGGGGGGATTGTGGACACTGAAGCTTTCTTT
TRBV5-6	few	NA	TRBJ2-5	CASSLEGIPRETQYF	TGTGCCAGCAGCTTGGAGGGGATTCCACGGGAGACCCAGTACTTC
TRBV7-9	many	TRBD1	TRBJ2-7	CASSTQQGAGYEQYF	TGTGCCAGCAGTACTCAACAGGGGGCTGGATACGAGCAGTACTTC
TRBV14	NA	TRBD2	TRBJ2-1	CASSQASGGWNEQFF	TGTGCCAGCAGCCAAGCTAGCGGGGGGTGGAATGAGCAGTTCTTC
TRBV7-2	few	NA	TRBJ2-5	CASSLDRPGRGETQYF	TGTGCCAGCAGCTTGGATCGCCCGGGACGGGGAGAGACCCAGTACTTC